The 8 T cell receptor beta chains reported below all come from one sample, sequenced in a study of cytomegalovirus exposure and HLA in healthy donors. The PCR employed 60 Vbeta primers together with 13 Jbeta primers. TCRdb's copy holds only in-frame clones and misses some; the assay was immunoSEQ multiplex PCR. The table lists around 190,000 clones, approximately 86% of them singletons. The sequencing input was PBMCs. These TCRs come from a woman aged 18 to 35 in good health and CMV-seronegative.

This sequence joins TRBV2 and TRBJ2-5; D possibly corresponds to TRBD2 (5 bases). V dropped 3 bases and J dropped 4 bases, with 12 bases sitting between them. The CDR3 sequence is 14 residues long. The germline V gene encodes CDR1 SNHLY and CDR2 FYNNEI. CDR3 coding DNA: TGTGCCAGCAGTGACCCCGGGGTTGGAGAGACCCAGTACTTC. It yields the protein CASSDPGVGETQYF.

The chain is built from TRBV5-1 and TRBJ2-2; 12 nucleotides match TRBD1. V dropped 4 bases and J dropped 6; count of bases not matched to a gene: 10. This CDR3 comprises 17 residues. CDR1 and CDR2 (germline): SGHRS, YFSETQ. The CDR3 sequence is CASSVSGTGGTSGELFF. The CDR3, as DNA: TGCGCCAGCAGCGTCAGTGGGACAGGGGGCACGTCCGGGGAGCTGTTTTTT.

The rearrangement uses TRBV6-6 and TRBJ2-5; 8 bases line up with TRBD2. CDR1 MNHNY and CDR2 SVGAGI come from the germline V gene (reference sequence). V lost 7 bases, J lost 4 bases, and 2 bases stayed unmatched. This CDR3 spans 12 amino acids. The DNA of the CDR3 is TGTGCCAGCAATCGGGGGGGAGAGACCCAGTACTTC. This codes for CASNRGGETQYF.

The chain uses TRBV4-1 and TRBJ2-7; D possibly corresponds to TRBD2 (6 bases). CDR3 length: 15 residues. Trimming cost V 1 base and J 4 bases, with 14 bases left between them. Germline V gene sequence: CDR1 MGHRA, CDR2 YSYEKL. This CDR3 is CASSQVGLDLYEQYF. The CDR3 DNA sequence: TGCGCCAGCAGCCAAGTGGGACTTGACCTTTACGAGCAGTACTTC.

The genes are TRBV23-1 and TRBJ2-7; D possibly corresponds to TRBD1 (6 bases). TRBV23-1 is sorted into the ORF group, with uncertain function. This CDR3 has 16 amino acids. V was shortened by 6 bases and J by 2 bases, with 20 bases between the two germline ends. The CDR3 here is CASSIHRETIAYEQYF. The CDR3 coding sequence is TGCGCCAGCAGCATCCACAGGGAAACTATCGCCTACGAGCAGTACTTC.

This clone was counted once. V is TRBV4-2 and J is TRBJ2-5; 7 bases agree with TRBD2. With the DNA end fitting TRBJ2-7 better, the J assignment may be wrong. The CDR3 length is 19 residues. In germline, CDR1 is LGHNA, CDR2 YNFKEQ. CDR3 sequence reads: CASSQTREVPLFHAYEQYF. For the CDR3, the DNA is TGTGCCAGCAGCCAAACCCGGGAGGTACCCCTCTTCCATGCTTACGAGCAGTACTTC.

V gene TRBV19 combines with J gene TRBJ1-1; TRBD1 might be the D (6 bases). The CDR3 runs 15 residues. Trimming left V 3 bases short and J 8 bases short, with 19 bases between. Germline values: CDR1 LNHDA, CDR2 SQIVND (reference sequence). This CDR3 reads CASSIGGGEDSEAFF. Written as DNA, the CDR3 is TGTGCCAGTAGTATCGGCGGGGGCGAAGACTCAGAAGCTTTCTTT.

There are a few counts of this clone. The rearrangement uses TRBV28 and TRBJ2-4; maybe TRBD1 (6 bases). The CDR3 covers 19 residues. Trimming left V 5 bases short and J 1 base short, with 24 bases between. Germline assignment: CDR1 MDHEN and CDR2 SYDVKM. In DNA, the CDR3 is TGTGCCAGCAGTGCCAGCCGGTGGGAAACAGGGTCGGCCAAAAACATTCAGTACTTC. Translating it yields CASSASRWETGSAKNIQYF.